The rows below give T cell receptor beta chains drawn from one sample of a study of T-cell memory formation after mild COVID-19. TCRdb re-called the 5' RACE reads with MiXCR, one entry per CDR3 protein. The sample yields 500,000 to 600,000 distinct CDR3 sequences, around 17% seen once. Specimen: PBMCs or a T cell subset sorted from them (not recorded which). The receptor set was obtained from an adult woman who had mild COVID-19 (a few samples of this study predate the infection). Cell type and time point are not known. CDR3s include the opening cysteine and the closing phenylalanine or tryptophan. The D gene is left open where the match is weak. Clone sizes are given selectively: once, few, many, or a class where the clone is expanded.

V gene,D gene,clone size,J gene,CDR3 protein,CDR3 DNA
TRBV6-2/TRBV6-3,TRBD2,few,TRBJ2-1,CASSSLGGNNEQFF,TGTGCCAGCAGCTCCTTGGGAGGGAACAATGAGCAGTTCTTC
TRBV4-1,TRBD2,few,TRBJ2-3,CASSQVGLGADTQYF,TGCGCCAGCAGCCAAGTGGGACTAGGTGCAGATACGCAGTATTTT
TRBV7-9,TRBD1,NA,TRBJ2-7,CASSSRTGLGSYEQYF,TGTGCCAGCAGCTCCCGGACAGGGCTAGGCTCCTACGAGCAGTACTTC
TRBV6-5,NA,NA,TRBJ2-5,CASSRRALRQETQYF,TGTGCCAGCAGCCGACGGGCCCTGAGGCAGGAGACCCAGTACTTC
TRBV18,NA,NA,TRBJ2-7,CASSPGSVSSYEQYF,TGTGCCAGCTCACCAGGGTCAGTTTCATCCTACGAGCAGTACTTC
TRBV27,NA,NA,TRBJ1-1,CASSSRGVWTEAFF,TGTGCCAGCAGTTCAAGAGGGGTTTGGACTGAAGCTTTCTTT
TRBV29-1,NA,NA,TRBJ2-6,CSVEDWGEAGANVLTF,TGCAGCGTTGAAGATTGGGGGGAAGCTGGGGCCAACGTCCTGACTTTC
TRBV5-1,TRBD1,NA,TRBJ1-1,CASGRQGGEAFF,TGCGCCAGCGGGAGACAGGGCGGAGAAGCTTTCTTT
TRBV20-1,NA,many,TRBJ2-1,CSARGVDNEQFF,TGCAGTGCTAGAGGTGTGGACAATGAGCAGTTCTTC
TRBV9,TRBD2,NA,TRBJ2-3,CASTTSGVLTDTQYF,TGTGCCAGCACCACTAGCGGGGTATTGACAGATACGCAGTATTTT
TRBV6-1,TRBD1,few,TRBJ2-7,CASGAAGTGKGQQYF,TGTGCCAGCGGAGCTGCCGGGACAGGGAAAGGGCAGCAGTACTTC
TRBV3-1,NA,few,TRBJ1-2,CASSPRKETGYTF,TGTGCCAGCAGCCCTCGGAAAGAGACGGGCTACACCTTC
TRBV19,NA,few,TRBJ2-5,CASRPGPGYAQYF,TGTGCCAGTAGACCCGGACCGGGATATGCCCAGTACTTC
TRBV7-6,TRBD2,once,TRBJ2-1,CASSTSSAGGGNEQFF,TGTGCCAGCAGCACCTCTTCAGCGGGAGGAGGCAATGAGCAGTTCTTC
TRBV2,TRBD1,NA,TRBJ2-7,CASSVQTGASYEQYF,TGTGCCAGCAGTGTGCAGACAGGGGCTAGTTACGAGCAGTACTTC
TRBV11-2,NA,NA,TRBJ1-4,CASSLTPGEKLFF,TGTGCCAGCAGCTTAACCCCCGGGGAAAAACTGTTTTTT
TRBV7-6,TRBD2,NA,TRBJ2-1,CASSPKRGSYNEQFF,TGTGCCAGCAGCCCCAAGCGGGGCTCCTACAATGAGCAGTTCTTC
TRBV18,NA,few,TRBJ2-1,CASSRENEQFF,TGTGCCAGCTCACGCGAAAATGAGCAGTTCTTC
TRBV20-1,NA,NA,TRBJ2-3,CSAKDTGLQYF,TGCAGTGCTAAAGACACAGGGTTGCAGTATTTT
TRBV20-1,NA,few,TRBJ2-3,CSARPGNREFADTQYF,TGCAGTGCCCGACCCGGGAACAGGGAGTTCGCAGATACGCAGTATTTT
TRBV7-8,NA,NA,TRBJ2-5,CASSLRLSRPQETQYF,TGTGCCAGCAGCTTAAGACTGTCCAGGCCCCAAGAGACCCAGTACTTC
TRBV5-1,TRBD1,NA,TRBJ2-7,CASRRTGASYEQYF,TGCGCCAGCCGTAGGACAGGAGCTTCCTACGAGCAGTACTTC
TRBV12-3/TRBV12-4,TRBD1,NA,TRBJ1-5,CASSIQGMSNQPQHF,TGTGCCAGCAGTATACAGGGGATGAGCAATCAGCCCCAGCATTTT
TRBV20-1,NA,NA,TRBJ2-3,CSASLAAPSTDTQYF,TGCAGTGCTAGTTTAGCGGCACCTAGCACAGATACGCAGTATTTT
TRBV20-1,TRBD2,few,TRBJ2-7,CSAPTGTSVYEQYF,TGCAGTGCTCCGACCGGGACTAGCGTCTACGAGCAGTACTTC
TRBV6-1,NA,few,TRBJ1-5,CASSDPGYNQPQHF,TGTGCCAGCAGTGATCCGGGATACAATCAGCCCCAGCATTTT
TRBV28,NA,NA,TRBJ1-1,CASSPITQGNTEAFF,TGTGCCAGCAGTCCAATCACTCAAGGTAACACTGAAGCTTTCTTT
TRBV20-1,TRBD2,NA,TRBJ2-5,CSAREPGLADETQYF,TGCAGTGCTAGAGAGCCGGGACTAGCTGACGAGACCCAGTACTTC
TRBV5-1,TRBD1,NA,TRBJ2-2,CASSPPGGWTGELFF,TGCGCCAGCAGCCCCCCAGGGGGCTGGACCGGGGAGCTGTTTTTT
TRBV29-1,TRBD1,NA,TRBJ2-2,CSVEGQSNTGELFF,TGCAGCGTTGAGGGACAGTCGAACACCGGGGAGCTGTTTTTT
TRBV7-9,TRBD1,few,TRBJ2-7,CASSSSGGFSYEQYF,TGTGCCAGCAGCTCGTCAGGGGGTTTCTCCTACGAGCAGTACTTC
TRBV6-1,NA,NA,TRBJ2-7,CASSGIYGQYF,TGTGCCAGCAGTGGGATCTACGGGCAGTACTTC
TRBV9,NA,NA,TRBJ2-1,CASSVDNRVGQFF,TGTGCCAGCAGCGTAGACAACCGAGTAGGGCAGTTCTTC
TRBV19,NA,few,TRBJ1-3,CASSIHESSGNTIYF,TGTGCCAGTAGTATACATGAAAGCTCTGGAAACACCATATATTTT
TRBV15,TRBD2,few,TRBJ2-1,CATSMTGGPWDEQFF,TGTGCCACCAGCATGACGGGAGGACCCTGGGATGAGCAGTTCTTC
TRBV30,TRBD2,NA,TRBJ2-3,CAWSVGLARHTQYF,TGTGCCTGGAGTGTAGGACTAGCGCGGCATACGCAGTATTTT
TRBV7-3,NA,NA,TRBJ2-2,CASSSDGVIGELFF,TGTGCCAGCAGCTCCGACGGTGTGATCGGGGAGCTGTTTTTT
TRBV7-2,NA,NA,TRBJ1-5,CASSFGPGVNQPQHF,TGTGCCAGCAGCTTTGGTCCAGGGGTAAATCAGCCCCAGCATTTT
TRBV12-3/TRBV12-4,NA,NA,TRBJ1-1,CASSLVEQSEAFF,TGTGCCAGCAGTTTAGTTGAACAAAGTGAAGCTTTCTTT
TRBV5-1,NA,few,TRBJ1-6,CASSQDRRAGGFHF,TGCGCCAGCAGCCAAGACAGGCGGGCGGGGGGATTCCACTTT
TRBV7-9,TRBD1,NA,TRBJ1-1,CASSFFLTGAWTEAFF,TGTGCCAGCAGCTTTTTCTTGACAGGGGCGTGGACTGAAGCTTTCTTT
TRBV7-2,NA,NA,TRBJ2-1,CASSHTGHEQFF,TGTGCCAGCAGCCATACAGGGCATGAGCAGTTCTTC
TRBV5-6,NA,few,TRBJ1-1,CASSLQAGEAFF,TGTGCCAGCAGCCTCCAAGCCGGTGAAGCTTTCTTT
TRBV7-9,NA,few,TRBJ1-1,CASSPLTGPNTEAFF,TGTGCCAGCAGCCCCCTTACAGGGCCGAACACTGAAGCTTTCTTT
TRBV13,TRBD2,few,TRBJ2-4,CASSRNPSGPKNIQYF,TGTGCCAGCAGCCGGAATCCTAGCGGCCCCAAAAACATTCAGTACTTC
TRBV20-1,TRBD2,NA,TRBJ2-5,CSASARGGQETQYF,TGCAGTGCTAGTGCGCGGGGGGGCCAAGAGACCCAGTACTTC
TRBV25-1,TRBD2,few,TRBJ2-1,CASSEWTSGRGGEQFF,TGTGCCAGCAGTGAATGGACTAGCGGGAGAGGCGGTGAGCAGTTCTTC
TRBV6-5,NA,NA,TRBJ2-3,CASSYNPRETRTQYF,TGTGCCAGCAGTTACAACCCTAGGGAAACCAGGACGCAGTATTTT
TRBV9,NA,few,TRBJ2-6,CASSRVSGANVLTF,TGTGCCAGCAGTCGGGTTAGTGGGGCCAACGTCCTGACTTTC
TRBV20-1,TRBD1,NA,TRBJ2-5,CSARARLTRTGGTETQYF,TGCAGTGCTAGAGCGCGTTTGACTCGGACAGGGGGCACAGAGACCCAGTACTTC
TRBV24-1,NA,many,TRBJ2-5,CATSDSATVETQYF,TGTGCCACCAGTGATTCTGCCACCGTGGAGACCCAGTACTTC
TRBV24-1,NA,many,TRBJ1-1,CATSRTENTEAFF,TGTGCCACCAGCCGGACGGAGAACACTGAAGCTTTCTTT
TRBV5-1,NA,NA,TRBJ1-1,CASSPNPQGTEAFF,TGCGCCAGCAGCCCCAATCCTCAGGGAACTGAAGCTTTCTTT